This TCR beta chain was recorded in a study of CD8 T cells in ankylosing spondylitis. Study observations and caveats: Characteristic, it appeared, of ankylosing spondylitis blood was a TCR beta motif of roughly eight highly homologous variants.

TCRdb independently ran MiXCR on the 5' RACE reads; one entry per CDR3 protein. The sample consists of more than 400,000 distinct CDR3 sequences, roughly 5.3% of them appearing once. This clonotype has a handful of counts. Its antigen is undetermined. Germline CDR1 DFQATT, CDR2 SNEGSKA (reference sequence). With 5 bases removed from V and 0 bases from J, the gap between germline ends came to 8 bases. The CDR3 loop spans 13 amino acids. The chain couples TRBV20-1 to TRBJ1-5; no clear D gene. This TCR came from a male donor with ankylosing spondylitis. Sequencing was carried out using blood, either unsorted or a sorted T cell fraction (not recorded which). In nucleotides, the CDR3 is TGCAGTGCTTTTTCTTATAGCAATCAGCCCCAGCATTTT. It specifies CSAFSYSNQPQHF.